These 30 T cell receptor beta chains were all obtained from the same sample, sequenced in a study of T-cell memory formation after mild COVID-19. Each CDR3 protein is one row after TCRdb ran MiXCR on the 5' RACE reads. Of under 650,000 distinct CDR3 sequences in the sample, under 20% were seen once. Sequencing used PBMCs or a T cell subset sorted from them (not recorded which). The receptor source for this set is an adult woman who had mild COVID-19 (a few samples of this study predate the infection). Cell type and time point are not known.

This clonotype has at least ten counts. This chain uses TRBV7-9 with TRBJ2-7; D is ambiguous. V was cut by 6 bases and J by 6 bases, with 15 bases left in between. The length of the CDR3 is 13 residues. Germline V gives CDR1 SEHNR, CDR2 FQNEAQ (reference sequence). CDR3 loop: CASSSMGESEQYF. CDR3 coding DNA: TGTGCCAGCAGTTCCATGGGCGAGAGCGAGCAGTACTTC.

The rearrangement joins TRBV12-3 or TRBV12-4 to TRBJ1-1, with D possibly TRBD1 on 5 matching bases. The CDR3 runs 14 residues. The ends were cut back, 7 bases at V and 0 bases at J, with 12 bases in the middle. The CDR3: CASIKDTMNTEAFF. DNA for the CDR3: TGTGCCAGCATCAAGGACACAATGAACACTGAAGCTTTCTTT.

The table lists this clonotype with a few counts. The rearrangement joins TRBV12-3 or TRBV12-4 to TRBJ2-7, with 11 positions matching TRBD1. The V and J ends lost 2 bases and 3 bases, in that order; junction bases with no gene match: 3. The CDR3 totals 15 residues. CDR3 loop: CASSLIGTGGYEQYF. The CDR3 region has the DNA TGTGCCAGCAGTTTAATAGGGACAGGGGGCTACGAGCAGTACTTC.

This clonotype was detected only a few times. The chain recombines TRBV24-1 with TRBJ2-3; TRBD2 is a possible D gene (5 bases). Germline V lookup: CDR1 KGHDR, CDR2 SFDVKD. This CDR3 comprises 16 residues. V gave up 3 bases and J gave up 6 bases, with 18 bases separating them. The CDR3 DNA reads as TGTGCCACCAGTGATAGGCGACCCGGGGATCGGGATACGCAGTATTTT. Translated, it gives CATSDRRPGDRDTQYF.

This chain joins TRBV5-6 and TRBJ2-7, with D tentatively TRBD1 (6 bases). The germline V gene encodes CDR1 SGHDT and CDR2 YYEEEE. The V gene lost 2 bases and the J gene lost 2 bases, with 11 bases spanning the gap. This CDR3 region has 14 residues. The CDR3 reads CASSFQGPPYEQYF. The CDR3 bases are TGTGCCAGCAGCTTTCAGGGGCCACCCTACGAGCAGTACTTC. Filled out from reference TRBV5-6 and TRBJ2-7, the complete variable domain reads DAGVTQSPTHLIKTRGQQVTLRCSPKSGHDTVSWYQQALGQGPQFIFQYYEEEERQRGNFPDRFSGHQFPNYSSELNVNALLLGDSALYLCASSFQGPPYEQYFGPGTRLTVT.

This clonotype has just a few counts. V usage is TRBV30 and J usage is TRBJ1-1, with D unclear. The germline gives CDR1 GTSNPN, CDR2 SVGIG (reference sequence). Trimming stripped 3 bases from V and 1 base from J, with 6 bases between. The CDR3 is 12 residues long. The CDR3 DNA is TGTGCCTGGAGCCCGGCGAACACTGAAGCTTTCTTT. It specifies CAWSPANTEAFF.

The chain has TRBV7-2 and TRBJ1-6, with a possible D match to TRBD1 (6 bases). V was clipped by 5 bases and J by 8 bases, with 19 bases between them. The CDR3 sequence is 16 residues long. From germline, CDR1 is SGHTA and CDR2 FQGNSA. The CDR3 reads CASSLQGGVSYSPLHF. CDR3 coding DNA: TGTGCCAGCAGCCTCCAAGGGGGGGTTTCGTATTCACCCCTCCACTTT.

In DNA, the CDR3 is TGCGCCAGCAGCCAAGATCTTGGGGGCTGGTACGAGCAGTACTTC. Amino acid sequence: CASSQDLGGWYEQYF. This chain links TRBV4-3 with TRBJ2-7, with D possibly being TRBD1 (6 bases). The germline V gene has CDR1 LGHNA and CDR2 YSLEER. This CDR3 has 15 amino acids. The V end was cut by 0 bases, the J end by 4 bases, with 13 bases between.

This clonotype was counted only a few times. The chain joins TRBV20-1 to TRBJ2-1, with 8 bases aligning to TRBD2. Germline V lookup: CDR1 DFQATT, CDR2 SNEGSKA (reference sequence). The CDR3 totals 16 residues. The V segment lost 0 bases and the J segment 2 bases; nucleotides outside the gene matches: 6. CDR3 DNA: TGCAGTGCTAGAGATACAATTAGCGGGGCCTACAATGAGCAGTTCTTC. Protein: CSARDTISGAYNEQFF.

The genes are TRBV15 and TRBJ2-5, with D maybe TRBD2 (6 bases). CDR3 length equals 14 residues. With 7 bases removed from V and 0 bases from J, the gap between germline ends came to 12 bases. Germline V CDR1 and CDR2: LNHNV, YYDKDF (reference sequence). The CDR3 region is CATNGGAYQETQYF. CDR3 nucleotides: TGTGCCACCAACGGAGGGGCGTACCAAGAGACCCAGTACTTC. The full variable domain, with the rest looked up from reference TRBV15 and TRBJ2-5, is DAMVIQNPRYQVTQFGKPVTLSCSQTLNHNVMYWYQQKSSQAPKLLFHYYDKDFNNEADTPDNFQSRRPNTSFCFLDIRSPGLGDTAMYLCATNGGAYQETQYFGPGTRLLVL.

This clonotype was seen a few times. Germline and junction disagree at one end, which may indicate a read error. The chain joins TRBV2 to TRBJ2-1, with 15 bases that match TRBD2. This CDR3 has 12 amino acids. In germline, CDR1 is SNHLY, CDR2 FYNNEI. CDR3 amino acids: CASSEGLAGGNF. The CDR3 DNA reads TGTGCCAGCAGCGAAGGACTAGCGGGGGGGAACTTC.

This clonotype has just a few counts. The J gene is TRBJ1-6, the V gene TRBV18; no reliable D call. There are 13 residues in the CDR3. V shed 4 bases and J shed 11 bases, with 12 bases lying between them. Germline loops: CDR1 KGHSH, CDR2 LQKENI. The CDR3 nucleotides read TGTGCCAGCTCACTGACCTGGGAAGCACCCCTCCACTTT. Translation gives CASSLTWEAPLHF.

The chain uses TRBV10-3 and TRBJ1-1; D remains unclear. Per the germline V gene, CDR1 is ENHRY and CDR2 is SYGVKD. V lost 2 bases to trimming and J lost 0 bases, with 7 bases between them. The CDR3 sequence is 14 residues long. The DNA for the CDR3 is TGTGCCATCAGTGAGGGTCACTTGAACACTGAAGCTTTCTTT. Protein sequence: CAISEGHLNTEAFF.

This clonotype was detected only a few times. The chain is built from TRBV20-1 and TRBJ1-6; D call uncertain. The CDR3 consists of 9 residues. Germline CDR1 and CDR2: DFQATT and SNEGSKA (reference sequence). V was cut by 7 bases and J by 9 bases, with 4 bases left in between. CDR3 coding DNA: TGCAGTGGGAGTTCACCCCTCCACTTT. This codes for CSGSSPLHF.

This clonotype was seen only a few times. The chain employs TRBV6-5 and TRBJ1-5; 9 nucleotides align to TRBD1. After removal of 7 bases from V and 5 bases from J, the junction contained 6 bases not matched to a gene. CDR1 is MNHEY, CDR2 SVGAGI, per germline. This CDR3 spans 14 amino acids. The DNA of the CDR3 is TGTGCCAGCACCTTACGGACAGGGGATCAGCCCCAGCATTTT. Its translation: CASTLRTGDQPQHF.

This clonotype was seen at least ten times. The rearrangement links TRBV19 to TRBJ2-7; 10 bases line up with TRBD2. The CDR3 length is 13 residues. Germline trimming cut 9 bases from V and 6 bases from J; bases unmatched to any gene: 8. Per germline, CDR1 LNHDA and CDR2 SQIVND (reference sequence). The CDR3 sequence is CASASGRAGEQYF. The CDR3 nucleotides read TGTGCCAGCGCCAGCGGGAGGGCCGGCGAGCAGTACTTC. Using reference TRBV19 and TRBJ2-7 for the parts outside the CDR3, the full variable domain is DGGITQSPKYLFRKEGQNVTLSCEQNLNHDAMYWYRQDPGQGLRLIYYSQIVNDFQKGDIAEGYSVSREKKESFPLTVTSAQKNPTAFYLCASASGRAGEQYFGPGTRLTVT.

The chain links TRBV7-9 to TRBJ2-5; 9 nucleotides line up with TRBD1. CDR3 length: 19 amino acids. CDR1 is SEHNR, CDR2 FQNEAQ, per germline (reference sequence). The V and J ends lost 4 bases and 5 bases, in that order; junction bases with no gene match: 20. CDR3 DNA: TGTGCCAGCAGCTCGCGGACAGGGGTCCCGATCTCTAGGGAGGAGACCCAGTACTTC. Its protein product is CASSSRTGVPISREETQYF.

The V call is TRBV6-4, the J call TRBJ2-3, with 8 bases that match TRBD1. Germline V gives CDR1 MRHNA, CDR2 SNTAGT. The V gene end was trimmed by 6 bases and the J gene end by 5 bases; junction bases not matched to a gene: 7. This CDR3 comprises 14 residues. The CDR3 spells CASSRRGLVDTQYF. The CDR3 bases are TGTGCCAGCAGCCGCAGGGGGCTCGTAGATACGCAGTATTTT.

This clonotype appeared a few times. The CDR3 DNA reads TGTGCCAGCAGCGTAGATGGGGGTCCCCACAATGAGCAGTTCTTC. It encodes CASSVDGGPHNEQFF. V usage is TRBV9 and J usage is TRBJ2-1; D may match TRBD1 or TRBD2 (5 bases each). With 0 bases removed from V and 5 bases from J, the gap between germline ends came to 12 bases. The CDR3 sequence is 15 residues long. Germline assignment: CDR1 SGDLS and CDR2 YYNGEE. The full variable domain, with the rest looked up from reference TRBV9 and TRBJ2-1, is DSGVTQTPKHLITATGQRVTLRCSPRSGDLSVYWYQQSLDQGLQFLIQYYNGEERAKGNILERFSAQQFPDLHSELNLSSLELGDSALYFCASSVDGGPHNEQFFGPGTRLTVL.

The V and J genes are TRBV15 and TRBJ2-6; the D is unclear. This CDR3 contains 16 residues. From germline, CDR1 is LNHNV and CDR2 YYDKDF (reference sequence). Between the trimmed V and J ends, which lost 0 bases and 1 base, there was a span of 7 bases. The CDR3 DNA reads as TGTGCCACCAGCAGAGATAGAGTATCTGGGGCCAACGTCCTGACTTTC. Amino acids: CATSRDRVSGANVLTF.

The CDR3 sequence: CASSEGVDEAFF. The DNA of the CDR3 is TGTGCCAGCAGTGAAGGGGTAGATGAAGCTTTCTTT. The rearrangement links TRBV25-1 to TRBJ1-1, with D unclear. V lost 2 bases and J 7 bases, leaving 8 bases between the germline ends. The length of the CDR3 is 12 residues. CDR1 and CDR2 (germline): MGHDK, SYGVNS.

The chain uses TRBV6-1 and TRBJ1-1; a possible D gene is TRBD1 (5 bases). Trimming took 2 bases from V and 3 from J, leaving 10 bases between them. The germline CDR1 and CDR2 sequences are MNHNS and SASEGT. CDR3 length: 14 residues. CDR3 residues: CASSEQGEHTEAFF. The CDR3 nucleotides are TGTGCCAGCAGTGAACAGGGAGAGCACACTGAAGCTTTCTTT.

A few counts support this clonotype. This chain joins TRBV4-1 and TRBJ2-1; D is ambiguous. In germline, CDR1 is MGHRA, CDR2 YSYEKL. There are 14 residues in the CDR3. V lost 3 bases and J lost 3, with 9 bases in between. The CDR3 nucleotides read TGCGCCAGCAGCCATCTAGTTGGCTACAATGAGCAGTTCTTC. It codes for CASSHLVGYNEQFF.

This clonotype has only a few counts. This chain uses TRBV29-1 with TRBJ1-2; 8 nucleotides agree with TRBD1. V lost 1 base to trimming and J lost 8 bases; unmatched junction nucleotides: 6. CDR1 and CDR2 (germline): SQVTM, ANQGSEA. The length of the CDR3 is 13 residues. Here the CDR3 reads CSVEGGTGVGYTF. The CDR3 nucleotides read TGCAGCGTTGAAGGAGGGACAGGAGTGGGCTACACCTTC.

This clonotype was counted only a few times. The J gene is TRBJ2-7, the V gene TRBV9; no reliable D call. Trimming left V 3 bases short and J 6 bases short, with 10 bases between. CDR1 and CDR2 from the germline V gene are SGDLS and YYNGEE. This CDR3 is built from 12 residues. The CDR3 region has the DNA TGTGCCAGCAGCGCAGTTCCGAGCGAGCAGTACTTC. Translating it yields CASSAVPSEQYF.

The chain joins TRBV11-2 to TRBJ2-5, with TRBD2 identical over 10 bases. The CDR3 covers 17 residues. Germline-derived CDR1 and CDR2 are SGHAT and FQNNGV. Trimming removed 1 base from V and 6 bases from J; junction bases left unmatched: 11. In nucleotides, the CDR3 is TGTGCCAGCAGCTTAGTGTCTAGCGGGGGCCTCGGGAAGACCCAGTACTTC. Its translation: CASSLVSSGGLGKTQYF.

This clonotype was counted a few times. The CDR3, as DNA: TGTGCCAGCAGCCCGGGGAGCGGGAGCGAGACCCAGTACTTC. Translated, it gives CASSPGSGSETQYF. The chain has TRBV7-3 and TRBJ2-5; 8 bases align to TRBD2. The CDR3 runs to 14 residues. The germline gives CDR1 SGHTA, CDR2 FQGTGA. J gave up 5 bases and V 5 bases, and 7 bases lay outside the gene matches.

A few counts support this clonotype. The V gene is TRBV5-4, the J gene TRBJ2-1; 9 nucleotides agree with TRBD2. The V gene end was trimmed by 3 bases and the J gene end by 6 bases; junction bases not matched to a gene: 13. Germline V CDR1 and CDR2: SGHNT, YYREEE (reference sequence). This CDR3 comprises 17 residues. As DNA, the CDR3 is TGTGCCAGCAGCTCACCCACCGATCGCGGGAGGGCCAATGAGCAGTTCTTC. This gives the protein CASSSPTDRGRANEQFF.

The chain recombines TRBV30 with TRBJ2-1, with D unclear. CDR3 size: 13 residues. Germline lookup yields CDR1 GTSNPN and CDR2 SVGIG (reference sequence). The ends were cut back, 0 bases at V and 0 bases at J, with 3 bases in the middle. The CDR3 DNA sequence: TGTGCCTGGAGTGTGGGCTCCTACAATGAGCAGTTCTTC. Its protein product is CAWSVGSYNEQFF.

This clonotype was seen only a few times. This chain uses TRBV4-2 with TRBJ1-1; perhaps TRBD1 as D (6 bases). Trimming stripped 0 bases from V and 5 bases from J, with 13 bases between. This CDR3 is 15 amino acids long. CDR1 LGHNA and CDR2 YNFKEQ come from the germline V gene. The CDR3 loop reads CASSQDVQGWTEAFF. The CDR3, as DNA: TGTGCCAGCAGCCAAGATGTACAGGGATGGACTGAAGCTTTCTTT.